The rows below give T cell receptor beta chains drawn from one sample of a study of identical twins. TCRdb re-analysed the 5' RACE reads in MiXCR, keeping a single row per CDR3 protein. There are under 250,000 distinct CDR3 sequences in the sample; roughly 7.5% occur only once, and 1.9% lies in the top ten. The same data also contributed to another study, on yellow fever vaccine responses in identical twins.

Specimen: memory (CD45RO+) T cells sorted from blood. These receptors all stem from a woman aged 18-29 years in good health. Both conserved end residues are part of each CDR3.

v_gene	j_gene	CDR3aa
TRBV5-1	TRBJ1-1	CASSRNTGGTAEAFF
TRBV20-1	TRBJ1-3	CSAPGQGVGNTIYF
TRBV10-3	TRBJ1-5	CAISESRGNPLDQPQHF
TRBV20-1	TRBJ1-4	CSASGRVNEKLFF
TRBV6-1	TRBJ2-5	CASNRLVLETQYF
TRBV20-1	TRBJ2-3	CSARLATSTDTQYF
TRBV7-9	TRBJ1-5	CASSLGGQPQHF
TRBV3-1	TRBJ1-6	CASSQGNGYGNSPLHF
TRBV10-3	TRBJ2-7	CAISESSRQGSYEQYF
TRBV7-3	TRBJ2-3	CASSLMTGSLGTDTQYF
TRBV7-6	TRBJ2-1	CASSPSSGGRYNEQFF
TRBV20-1	TRBJ2-1	CSAAAISGSFGEQFF
TRBV7-9	TRBJ1-1	CASSLRIRPGKSTEAFF
TRBV6-2/TRBV6-3	TRBJ2-7	CASRTGGYEQYF
TRBV5-5	TRBJ2-2	CASKTGTGDYGELFF